Sequencing of this TCR beta chain was carried out in a study of PD-1 blockade in classical Hodgkin lymphoma. Across the whole study: Patients were infused with nivolumab 3 mg/kg every 2 weeks.

Assay: immunoSEQ multiplex PCR; the TCRdb copy retains only in-frame clones and omits some. The table shows 11,000 to 15,000 clones, with about 80% occurring only once. As concerns this clone: The target antigen is unknown.

General study points: The authors have not defined what causes the repertoire differences, possibly disease activity or prior therapy. Individuals initiating nivolumab under 1 year after ASCT were excluded.

This CDR3 contains 17 residues. Unmatched junction bases numbered 10, after V lost 0 bases and J lost 2 bases. From germline, CDR1 is SGDLS and CDR2 YYNGEE. Every patient was affected by relapse after autologous stem cell transplantation, while exposure to brentuximab vedotin was not uniform. Patients showed best responses of complete response, partial response or progressive disease. This TCR was recovered from a human donor with classical Hodgkin lymphoma. The chain combines TRBV9 with TRBJ2-5; 7 bases map to TRBD1. Sample: peripheral blood mononuclear cells (PBMCs), taken at baseline. The CDR3 sequence is CASSVAATGNVQETQYF. For the CDR3, the DNA is TGTGCCAGCAGCGTAGCGGCGACAGGGAACGTACAAGAGACCCAGTACTTC.